This TCR beta chain was captured in a study of cytomegalovirus exposure and HLA in healthy donors. The wider study: The 130 or so validation repertoires were reported in a later analysis to have been generated on the same platform as the 666 first-cohort repertoires. The study's findings and limits: It was found in a later analysis that first-cohort TCR clusters tended to co-occur in the 100 to 150 validation repertoires. With high specificity and sensitivity, the classifier reportedly diagnosed cytomegalovirus status. Many donors carried some public TCRs, although rarity characterized most TCR sequences.

Per germline, CDR1 SGHNT and CDR2 YYREEE (reference sequence). CDR3 length: 15 amino acids. Trimming left V 4 bases short and J 0 bases short, with 13 bases between. The table came from immunoSEQ multiplex PCR; TCRdb's copy has only in-frame clones and leaves some out. Among approximately 120,000 clones, around 94% were seen once, and the ten largest hold approximately 1.3%. Regarding this clone: Its antigen remains unknown.

Sequenced: PBMCs. The rearrangement uses TRBV5-4 and TRBJ1-1; D is possibly TRBD1 (5 bases). The receptor was isolated from a woman in her late teens or twenties in good health and CMV-seronegative. The CDR3 loop reads CASSILTDLNTEAFF. For the CDR3, the DNA is TGTGCCAGCAGCATTTTGACAGACTTGAACACTGAAGCTTTCTTT.